This TCR beta chain came from a study of T cell changes during pregnancy in multiple sclerosis. Unmatched junction bases numbered 5, after V lost 4 bases and J lost 0 bases. This CDR3 region has 16 residues. Germline CDR1 is SGDLS and CDR2 is YYNGEE. Produced via immunoSEQ multiplex PCR; TCRdb's table is partial and in-frame only. The table has about 50,000 clones, around 90% seen once. The material sequenced was CD4+ T cells from peripheral blood mononuclear cells, taken after pregnancy. The TCR originated in a female donor with multiple sclerosis, enrolled in a pregnancy study. The chain couples TRBV9 to TRBJ2-2; 8 bases map to TRBD1. CDR3 sequence reads: CASSSTTGANTGELFF. CDR3 nucleotide sequence: TGTGCCAGCAGCTCGACGACAGGGGCGAACACCGGGGAGCTGTTTTTT. The whole variable domain, filled in from reference TRBV9 and TRBJ2-2, reads DSGVTQTPKHLITATGQRVTLRCSPRSGDLSVYWYQQSLDQGLQFLIQYYNGEERAKGNILERFSAQQFPDLHSELNLSSLELGDSALYFCASSSTTGANTGELFFGEGSRLTVL.